The T cell receptor beta chain under discussion was sequenced for a study of T cells in narcolepsy (dated by TCRdb to 2016 to 2019). About the full investigation: The study enrolled patients with narcolepsy type 1 or type 2 (NT1, NT2) together with healthy control donors. The study used TCR Vbeta sequencing to track clonotypes in blood and CSF while looking for autoreactive T cells in narcolepsy patients that target self-antigens of hypocretin neurons (hypocretin, TRIB2).

Summary of the overall study and its limitations: Autoreactive clonotypes were reported to be detected serially in the blood of the same patients and of different patients, but not in the blood of healthy controls. Patients and controls had comparable numbers of sequenced blood memory CD4+ clonotypes, averaging about 37,000 and 33,000, respectively. No sequences matching autoreactive T cell clones were present in some of the blood memory CD4+ repertoires from patients and controls. Plots that compared CSF and blood CD4+ T cell clonotypes from the same patient highlighted HCRT-specific and TRIB2-specific autoreactive clonotypes.

Trimming at the junction amounts to 1 base on V and 6 bases on J, and the germline ends lie 15 bases apart. From a lookup of the germline V gene, CDR1 and CDR2 are SGHNT and YENEEA. The CDR3 spans 15 residues, from the cysteine through the phenylalanine. CDR3 DNA only is kept here, 45 bases in frame from base 1. Note on this clone: Its antigen target is currently unknown. Base qualities are missing; no much larger clone stands one base away.

For TCR Vbeta sequencing, memory CD4+ T cells were sorted ex vivo from the peripheral blood of narcolepsy patients and healthy controls. The method was the immunoSEQ multiplex PCR assay. TCRdb retrieved this table from immuneACCESS and kept in-frame rearrangements only. Not all clones are present; in checked studies, unresolved V genes account for under half, and no reason is known for the remainder. The sample table records about 25,000 clones; roughly 83% of these occur just once. Clones ranked in the top ten supply approximately 0.69% of the sample. Input material: CD45RA- memory CD4+ T cells from PBMCs. This specimen's cell subset or site label, per the study, means: memory T cells sorted ex vivo from peripheral blood. The receptor chain draws on TRBV11-3 and TRBJ1-2; D gene: possibly TRBD1, on 6 matching bases. The source is a human donor with narcolepsy. The CDR3 protein is CASSLGRGRGHGYTF. The DNA reads as follows: TGTGCCAGCAGCTTAGGACGCGGCAGGGGCCATGGCTACACCTTC.